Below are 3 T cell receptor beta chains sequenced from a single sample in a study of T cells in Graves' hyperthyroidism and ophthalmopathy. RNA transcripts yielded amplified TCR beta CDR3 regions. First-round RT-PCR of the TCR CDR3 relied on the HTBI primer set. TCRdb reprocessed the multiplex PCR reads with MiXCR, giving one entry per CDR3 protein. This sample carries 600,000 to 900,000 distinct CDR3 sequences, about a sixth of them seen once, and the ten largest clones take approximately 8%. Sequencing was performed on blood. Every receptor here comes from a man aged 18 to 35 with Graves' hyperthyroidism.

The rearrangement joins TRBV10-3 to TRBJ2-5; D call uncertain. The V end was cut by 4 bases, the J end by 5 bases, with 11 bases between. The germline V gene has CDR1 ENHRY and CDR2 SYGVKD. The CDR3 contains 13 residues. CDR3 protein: CAISALEEETQYF. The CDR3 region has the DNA TGTGCCATCAGTGCACTCGAGGAGGAGACCCAGTACTTC.

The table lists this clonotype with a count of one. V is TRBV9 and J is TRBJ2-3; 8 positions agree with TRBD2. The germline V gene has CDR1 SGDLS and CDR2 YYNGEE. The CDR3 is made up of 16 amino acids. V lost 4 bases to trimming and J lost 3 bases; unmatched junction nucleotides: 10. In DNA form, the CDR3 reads TGTGCCAGCAGCTCCACTCGGGGGGGGTCGACAGATACGCAGTATTTT. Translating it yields CASSSTRGGSTDTQYF.

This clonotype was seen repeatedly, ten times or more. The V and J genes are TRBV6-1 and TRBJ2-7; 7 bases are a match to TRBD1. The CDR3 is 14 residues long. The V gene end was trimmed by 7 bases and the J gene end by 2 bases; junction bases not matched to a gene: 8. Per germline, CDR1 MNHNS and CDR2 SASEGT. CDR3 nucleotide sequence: TGTGCCAGCACCGGACAGGCCCCTCCCTACGAGCAGTACTTC. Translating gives CASTGQAPPYEQYF.